These T cell receptor beta chains were read from a single sample in a study of T cells in Graves' hyperthyroidism and ophthalmopathy. TCRdb independently ran MiXCR on the multiplex PCR reads; one entry per CDR3 protein. The sample lists more than 500,000 distinct CDR3 sequences, 15% to 20% occurring once. Sequences were obtained from blood. These receptors came from a woman aged 25 to 45 with Graves' hyperthyroidism. Each CDR3 is given with its conserved first and last residue. A D gene is named only where the DNA matches it firmly. Clone size, where shown, is once, few, many, or a class for clones that have expanded.

j_gene: TRBJ2-2
d_gene: -
abundance: many
v_gene: TRBV6-1
CDR3nt: TGTGCCAGCAGTCCCCAATCCTTAAACACCGGGGAGCTGTTTTTT
CDR3aa: CASSPQSLNTGELFF

j_gene: TRBJ1-5
d_gene: TRBD1
abundance: -
v_gene: TRBV19
CDR3nt: TGTGCCAGTGGTATAGGCACAGGGGTCAATCAGCCCCAGCATTTT
CDR3aa: CASGIGTGVNQPQHF

j_gene: TRBJ2-1
d_gene: TRBD2
abundance: few
v_gene: TRBV24-1
CDR3nt: TGTGCCACCAGTGAAGTTGCGGGAGTTAACTACAATGAGCAGTTCTTC
CDR3aa: CATSEVAGVNYNEQFF

j_gene: TRBJ2-5
d_gene: TRBD1
abundance: many
v_gene: TRBV13
CDR3nt: TGTGCCAGCAGCCAAACCGGGACAGGGGGCGCGGAGACCCAGTACTTC
CDR3aa: CASSQTGTGGAETQYF

j_gene: TRBJ1-6
d_gene: TRBD1
abundance: many
v_gene: TRBV6-1
CDR3nt: TGTGCCAGCAGGTCGTATCGAACCGGGACAGCAAATTCACCCCTCCACTTT
CDR3aa: CASRSYRTGTANSPLHF

j_gene: TRBJ2-2
d_gene: TRBD2
abundance: few
v_gene: TRBV20-1
CDR3nt: TGCAGTGCTAGATCCCTGGATCTAGCGGACTACACCGGGGAGCTGTTTTTT
CDR3aa: CSARSLDLADYTGELFF

j_gene: TRBJ1-1
d_gene: TRBD1
abundance: -
v_gene: TRBV9
CDR3nt: TGTGCCAGCAGCGTAGTTGGGGGACAGGCTGAAGCTTTCTTT
CDR3aa: CASSVVGGQAEAFF

j_gene: TRBJ1-3
d_gene: -
abundance: -
v_gene: TRBV15
CDR3nt: TGTGCCACCAGCAGCCCCCGAGGCATTCACTCTGGAAACACCATATATTTT
CDR3aa: CATSSPRGIHSGNTIYF

j_gene: TRBJ1-1
d_gene: -
abundance: few
v_gene: TRBV11-2
CDR3nt: TGTGCCAGCAGCTTTGGTCCAGAGGGAATAACTGAAGCTTTCTTT
CDR3aa: CASSFGPEGITEAFF

j_gene: TRBJ1-4
d_gene: -
abundance: many
v_gene: TRBV7-9
CDR3nt: TGTGCCAGCAAAGGGGAGGAGGGTGAAAAACTGTTTTTT
CDR3aa: CASKGEEGEKLFF

j_gene: TRBJ2-1
d_gene: TRBD2
abundance: many
v_gene: TRBV2
CDR3nt: TGTGCCAGCAGTGAGGGACTAGCGGGCCTTTTGTATGAGCAGTTCTTC
CDR3aa: CASSEGLAGLLYEQFF

j_gene: TRBJ2-7
d_gene: TRBD1
abundance: -
v_gene: TRBV27
CDR3nt: TGTGCCAGCAGCCCCGGGACAGAGAACTACGAGCAGTACTTC
CDR3aa: CASSPGTENYEQYF

j_gene: TRBJ2-2
d_gene: -
abundance: -
v_gene: TRBV9
CDR3nt: TGTGCCAGCAGCCCCAAGGGTTACACCGGGGAGCTGTTTTTT
CDR3aa: CASSPKGYTGELFF

j_gene: TRBJ2-1
d_gene: -
abundance: many
v_gene: TRBV28
CDR3nt: TGTGCCAGCAGTTTTTGGAGGGCCAATGAGCAGTTCTTC
CDR3aa: CASSFWRANEQFF

j_gene: TRBJ2-1
d_gene: TRBD2
abundance: many
v_gene: TRBV12-5
CDR3nt: TGTGCTAGTGGTTTGGTTCCGGGGGGGGCCTACAATGAGCAGTTCTTC
CDR3aa: CASGLVPGGAYNEQFF

j_gene: TRBJ2-7
d_gene: -
abundance: many
v_gene: TRBV6-1
CDR3nt: TGTGCCAGCAGCAGGGACAACTCCTACGAGCAGTACTTC
CDR3aa: CASSRDNSYEQYF

j_gene: TRBJ1-4
d_gene: -
abundance: -
v_gene: TRBV27
CDR3nt: TGTGCCAGCAGCCTATCACGGGATAGTAATGAAAAACTGTTTTTT
CDR3aa: CASSLSRDSNEKLFF

j_gene: TRBJ2-1
d_gene: -
abundance: many
v_gene: TRBV20-1
CDR3nt: TGCAGTGCTAGAGAGGGAGGTGAGGGGCACAATGAGCAGTTCTTC
CDR3aa: CSAREGGEGHNEQFF

j_gene: TRBJ2-1
d_gene: TRBD2
abundance: many
v_gene: TRBV20-1
CDR3nt: TGCAGTGCTAGAGCTATAGCGGGAGGGCGAAACAATGAGCAGTTCTTC
CDR3aa: CSARAIAGGRNNEQFF

j_gene: TRBJ1-1
d_gene: -
abundance: -
v_gene: TRBV7-6
CDR3nt: TGTGCCAGCAGCTCAGCCAGACCTGAAGACACTGAAGCTTTCTTT
CDR3aa: CASSSARPEDTEAFF

j_gene: TRBJ2-3
d_gene: TRBD1
abundance: few
v_gene: TRBV11-2
CDR3nt: TGTGCCAGCAGCTATGGGACAGGCTACAGCACAGATACGCAGTATTTT
CDR3aa: CASSYGTGYSTDTQYF

j_gene: TRBJ2-7
d_gene: -
abundance: few
v_gene: TRBV19
CDR3nt: TGTGCCAGTAGTATTATCTCAGGGCAGGAGCAGTACTTC
CDR3aa: CASSIISGQEQYF

j_gene: TRBJ1-1
d_gene: TRBD1
abundance: few
v_gene: TRBV18
CDR3nt: TGTGCCAGCTCACGAACTTCAGGGGGCGCGGGCACTGAAGCTTTCTTT
CDR3aa: CASSRTSGGAGTEAFF

j_gene: TRBJ2-5
d_gene: TRBD1
abundance: -
v_gene: TRBV7-6
CDR3nt: TGTGCCAGCCGGGCAGGGGGCAATCAAGAGACCCAGTACTTC
CDR3aa: CASRAGGNQETQYF

j_gene: TRBJ2-7
d_gene: TRBD1
abundance: -
v_gene: TRBV24-1
CDR3nt: TGTGCCACCAGCTCCGGGACAGGCGTCTCCTACGAGCAGTACTTC
CDR3aa: CATSSGTGVSYEQYF

j_gene: TRBJ2-7
d_gene: TRBD2
abundance: -
v_gene: TRBV5-5
CDR3nt: TGTGCCAGCAGAGAGATAGCGGGGGTCTCCTACGAGCAGTACTTC
CDR3aa: CASREIAGVSYEQYF

j_gene: TRBJ1-2
d_gene: TRBD1
abundance: few
v_gene: TRBV10-3
CDR3nt: TGTGCCAGCAGCAAACCCCGGGACAGGGGGACCCATAACTATGGCTACACCTTC
CDR3aa: CASSKPRDRGTHNYGYTF

j_gene: TRBJ2-3
d_gene: -
abundance: -
v_gene: TRBV5-1
CDR3nt: TGCGCCAGCAGCTTGGGGCCCGAGGCTACGCAGTATTTT
CDR3aa: CASSLGPEATQYF

j_gene: TRBJ1-1
d_gene: -
abundance: many
v_gene: TRBV27
CDR3nt: TGTGCCAGCTGGCGGCGGTTGAACACTGAAGCTTTCTTT
CDR3aa: CASWRRLNTEAFF

j_gene: TRBJ2-1
d_gene: TRBD1
abundance: -
v_gene: TRBV30
CDR3nt: TGTGCCTGGTCCCAGGGGGCGTCCTACAATGAGCAGTTCTTC
CDR3aa: CAWSQGASYNEQFF

j_gene: TRBJ2-5
d_gene: TRBD1
abundance: many
v_gene: TRBV3-1
CDR3nt: TGTGCCAGCAGCCAACCCGGGACAGGGGTTTTCGAGACCCAGTACTTC
CDR3aa: CASSQPGTGVFETQYF

j_gene: TRBJ1-1
d_gene: -
abundance: -
v_gene: TRBV6-1
CDR3nt: TGTGCCAGCAGTGAAGTATGGGGGGCAAACACTGAAGCTTTCTTT
CDR3aa: CASSEVWGANTEAFF

j_gene: TRBJ2-3
d_gene: TRBD2
abundance: many
v_gene: TRBV6-5
CDR3nt: TGTGCCAGCAGTTACTCGCCAGCGGGAACTACGCAGTATTTT
CDR3aa: CASSYSPAGTTQYF

j_gene: TRBJ1-3
d_gene: -
abundance: many
v_gene: TRBV6-5
CDR3nt: TGTGCCAGCAGTTACGGACATCGCTCTGGAAACACCATATATTTT
CDR3aa: CASSYGHRSGNTIYF

j_gene: TRBJ2-7
d_gene: TRBD2
abundance: -
v_gene: TRBV12-3/TRBV12-4
CDR3nt: TGTGCCAGCACCTTGACTAGCGGGAGTTTCGAGCAGTACTTC
CDR3aa: CASTLTSGSFEQYF

j_gene: TRBJ2-3
d_gene: TRBD1
abundance: many
v_gene: TRBV7-8
CDR3nt: TGTGCCAGCAACTCGGGACAGGGATCTTTTACGCAGTATTTT
CDR3aa: CASNSGQGSFTQYF

j_gene: TRBJ2-5
d_gene: -
abundance: many
v_gene: TRBV6-2/TRBV6-3
CDR3nt: TGTGCCAGCAGTTATACTGTAGAGACCCAGTACTTC
CDR3aa: CASSYTVETQYF

j_gene: TRBJ2-5
d_gene: TRBD1
abundance: -
v_gene: TRBV7-3
CDR3nt: TGTGCCAGCAGCCCGACGACAGGGGACGAGACCCAGTACTTC
CDR3aa: CASSPTTGDETQYF

j_gene: TRBJ2-3
d_gene: -
abundance: many
v_gene: TRBV7-3
CDR3nt: TGTGCCAGCAGCTTAAGGGTATTGGGACATAGCACAGATACGCAGTATTTT
CDR3aa: CASSLRVLGHSTDTQYF

j_gene: TRBJ2-1
d_gene: -
abundance: few
v_gene: TRBV10-3
CDR3nt: TGTGCCATCAGTGAGTCCGGGGTCGGCTATGAGCAGTTCTTC
CDR3aa: CAISESGVGYEQFF

j_gene: TRBJ2-7
d_gene: -
abundance: many
v_gene: TRBV7-9
CDR3nt: TGTGCCAGCAGCCCTGGGCGGAGGGAGCAGTACTTC
CDR3aa: CASSPGRREQYF

j_gene: TRBJ2-5
d_gene: -
abundance: few
v_gene: TRBV20-1
CDR3nt: TGCAGTGCCCTACTCGCGTCAAGCCCAAGGGAGACCCAGTACTTC
CDR3aa: CSALLASSPRETQYF

j_gene: TRBJ2-7
d_gene: TRBD1
abundance: many
v_gene: TRBV11-2
CDR3nt: TGTGCCAGCAGCCGGACAGGGAAGGACGAGCAGTACTTC
CDR3aa: CASSRTGKDEQYF

j_gene: TRBJ2-7
d_gene: TRBD1
abundance: many
v_gene: TRBV28
CDR3nt: TGTGCCAGCAGTAGTAGGACAGGTCGGTCCTACGAGCAGTACTTC
CDR3aa: CASSSRTGRSYEQYF

j_gene: TRBJ1-1
d_gene: -
abundance: many
v_gene: TRBV20-1
CDR3nt: TGCAGTGCCCGAACAGCTTACACTGAAGCTTTCTTT
CDR3aa: CSARTAYTEAFF

j_gene: TRBJ2-1
d_gene: TRBD1
abundance: few
v_gene: TRBV5-1
CDR3nt: TGCGCCAGCAGCTTGGCTCCAGGACAGGGGTACAATGAGCAGTTCTTC
CDR3aa: CASSLAPGQGYNEQFF

j_gene: TRBJ2-7
d_gene: TRBD2
abundance: -
v_gene: TRBV4-2
CDR3nt: TGTGCCAGCAGCCAACCCACCGCCTCGGGACTAATCTACGAGCAGTACTTC
CDR3aa: CASSQPTASGLIYEQYF